This TCR beta chain was sequenced in a study of blood T cells in healthy people across ages (dated by TCRdb to the mid-2010s). Turning to the overall study: In model experiments, template switching captured roughly one uniquely barcoded TCR beta cDNA molecule for every two T cells. Two additional independent replicas of 1 million unique cDNA reads from the same blood draw were analyzed for two donors (one aged 18 to 30 and one aged 80 or older). The donors were split into four age groups: young (average 16 years), middle-aged (over 35), aged (roughly 68) and long-lived (more than 80). To avoid experimental bias, donors of different ages were randomly spread across the sequencing lanes. To track age-related changes in TCR beta repertoire diversity, the study relied on deep sequencing normalized with unique cDNA molecular identifiers. The research as a whole found: Compared with the aged group, the long-lived group had more naive CD4+ T cells, fewer expanded clones and increased TCR diversity, a pattern suggesting age selection. As age increased, observed TCR beta diversity per million T cells dropped in a roughly linear way, and a significant reduction was already evident by age roughly 40. Conclusive comparison of naive and antigen-experienced compartments was prevented by the profiling of bulk unsorted PBMCs. Observed TCR beta diversity correlated strongly with the percentage of naive T cells measured by flow cytometry. Because donor CMV infection status was unknown, age-related changes in expanded clonotypes were potentially confounded. Total diversity estimates from one million sequenced T cells were considered lower bounds and underestimates.

A remark on this clonotype: No antigen is known for it. No base quality information exists; no much larger clone differs at one position.

The library came from 5' RACE. For sequencing, an Illumina HiSeq 2500 was employed. A second PCR of about 6 to 11 cycles was performed with a sample-barcoded 5' primer and a J-beta primer mix. A unique molecular identifier was introduced onto each TCR beta cDNA molecule by a template-switch 5' adaptor carrying 12 random nucleotides. Each sample yielded at least 3 million CDR3-containing paired-end reads. First-strand cDNA synthesis was performed from all RNA using the Mint cDNA synthesis kit, with priming by a TRBC-specific oligonucleotide. Following uracil-DNA glycosylase treatment, a first 18-cycle PCR with universal primers M1SS and BC2_uni_R was performed on all cDNA. Concerning the study's data processing: Normalization of each sample was performed by random selection of 1 million high-quality reads, each carrying a distinct molecular identifier. Reads sharing molecular identifiers were discarded rather than binned into consensus sequences. MiTCR, run with a Q25 quality threshold and the strictest error-elimination algorithm, handled CDR3 identification, clonotype clustering and error correction. Lower-bound total TCR beta diversity was estimated with a nonparametric unseen species model using Euler transformation. TCRdb reran the public reads through fastp at Q25 and MiXCR, keeping productive beta chains. Each entry merges the rows of one CDR3 protein and shows their most common DNA and genes. The V and J calls follow TCRdb's processing rather than the paper's. A total of 600,000 to 850,000 distinct CDR3 sequences appear in this sample, 43% of them only once. The top ten constitute about 20% of the sample.

V is cut back by 6 bases and J by 6 bases, with 8 bases in the junction unmatched. From the cysteine up to the phenylalanine, the CDR3 has a length of 14 residues. Of all the DNA, just the CDR3 is kept, 42 bases in frame from base 1. CDR1 MNHEY and CDR2 SVGEGT are derived from the germline V gene. The donors were roughly 39 Caucasian individuals from Russia, aged about 6 to 95 years, who were systemically healthy. Each donor gave about 9.7 milliliters of peripheral blood, drawn into EDTA-treated Vacutainer tubes. PBMCs were isolated by Ficoll-Paque density-gradient centrifugation, with at least 6.5 million obtained per sample. Total RNA was extracted from PBMCs with Trizol reagent, with at least 5.5 micrograms obtained per sample. For every donor, an aliquot of PBMCs went through flow cytometry to measure the percentages of naive CD45RAhigh/CD27high T cells.

This sequence originates from a woman between 55 and 75 years old in good health. The sequencing sample was made of blood. This chain is built from TRBV6-2 or TRBV6-3 and TRBJ2-7; a stretch of 10 junction bases matches TRBD2. The DNA sequence is TGTGCCAGCAGCCCAGCGGGAGGGGTGGGCGAGCAGTACTTC. It codes for CASSPAGGVGEQYF.